The sequence of this TCR beta chain was determined in a study of tumor and adjacent non-tumor tissue in lung cancer. Overall study context: Aged about 30 to 76 years, patients included 10 men and 5 women with stage I to III disease. Samples averaged about 4.17 million productive TCRbeta reads each. Study results and limitations: Significantly higher TCR diversity was found in tumor than normal lung.

This sample's RNA came from whole unsorted tissue. Distant lung tissue was collected more than 3 cm away from the tumor edge. Between August and November 2014, newly diagnosed, chemotherapy-naive lung cancer patients underwent thoracic surgery in China. J was trimmed by 5 bases and V by 5 bases; bases with no gene match: 4. The CDR3 extends over 13 amino acids. This clonotype was observed many times. Its matching antigen is unknown. TCRbeta libraries were built with three rounds of nested PCR, modified from ARM-PCR. One entry per CDR3 protein, called by TCRdb with MiXCR from the multiplex PCR reads. The sample carries tens of thousands of distinct CDR3 sequences, approximately 81% recorded once.

This chain joins TRBV12-3 or TRBV12-4 and TRBJ2-5; 8 nucleotides match TRBD2. The receptor was derived from a man in his 60s with non-small cell lung cancer. The source material was distant non-tumor lung tissue. The chain's CDR3 is CASSARGGETQYF. For the CDR3, the DNA is TGTGCCAGCAGTGCTCGGGGGGGGGAGACCCAGTACTTC.